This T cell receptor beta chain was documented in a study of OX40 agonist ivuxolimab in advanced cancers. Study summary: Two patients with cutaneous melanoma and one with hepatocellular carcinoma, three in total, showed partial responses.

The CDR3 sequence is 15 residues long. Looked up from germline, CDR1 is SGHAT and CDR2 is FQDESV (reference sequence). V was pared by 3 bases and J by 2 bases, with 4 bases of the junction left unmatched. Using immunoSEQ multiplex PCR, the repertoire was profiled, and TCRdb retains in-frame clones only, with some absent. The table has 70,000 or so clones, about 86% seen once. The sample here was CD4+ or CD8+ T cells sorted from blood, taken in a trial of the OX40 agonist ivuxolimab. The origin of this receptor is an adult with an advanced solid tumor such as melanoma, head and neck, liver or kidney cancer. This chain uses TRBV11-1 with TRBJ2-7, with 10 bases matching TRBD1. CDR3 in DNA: TGTGCCAGCAGCTTTACGGACAGGGGGACCTACGAGCAGTACTTC. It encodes CASSFTDRGTYEQYF.